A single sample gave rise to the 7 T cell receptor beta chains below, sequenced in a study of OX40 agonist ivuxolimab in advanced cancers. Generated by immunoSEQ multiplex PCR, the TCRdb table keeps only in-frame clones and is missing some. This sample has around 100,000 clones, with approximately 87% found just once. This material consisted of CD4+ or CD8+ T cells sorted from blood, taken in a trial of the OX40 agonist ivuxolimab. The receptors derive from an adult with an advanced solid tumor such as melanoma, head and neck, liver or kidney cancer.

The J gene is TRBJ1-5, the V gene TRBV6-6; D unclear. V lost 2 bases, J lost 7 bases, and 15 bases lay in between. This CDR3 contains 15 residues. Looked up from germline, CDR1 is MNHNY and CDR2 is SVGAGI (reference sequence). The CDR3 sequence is CASSYRDAHGQPQHF. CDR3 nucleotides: TGTGCCAGCAGTTACCGGGATGCTCATGGACAGCCCCAGCATTTT.

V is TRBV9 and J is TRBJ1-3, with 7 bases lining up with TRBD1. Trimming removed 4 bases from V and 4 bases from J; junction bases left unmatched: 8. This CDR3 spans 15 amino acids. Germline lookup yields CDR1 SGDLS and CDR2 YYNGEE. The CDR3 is CASSRDRASGNTIYF. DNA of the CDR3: TGTGCCAGCAGCAGAGACAGGGCGTCGGGAAACACCATATATTTT.

In nucleotides, the CDR3 is TGTGCCTATCAGGGGGCGGTCAATGAGCAGTTCTTC. It specifies CAYQGAVNEQFF. The chain is built from TRBV30 and TRBJ2-1, with 8 bases aligning to TRBD1. With 7 bases clipped from V and 6 bases from J, the junction kept 5 bases outside the gene matches. CDR1 and CDR2 (germline): GTSNPN, SVGIG (reference sequence). This CDR3 is 12 amino acids long.

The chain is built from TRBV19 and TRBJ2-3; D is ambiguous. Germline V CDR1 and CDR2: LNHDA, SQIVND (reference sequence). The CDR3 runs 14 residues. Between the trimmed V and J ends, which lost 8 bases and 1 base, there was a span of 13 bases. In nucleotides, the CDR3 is TGTGCCAGTCACTTTAGTGGAGGCACAGATACGCAGTATTTT. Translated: CASHFSGGTDTQYF.

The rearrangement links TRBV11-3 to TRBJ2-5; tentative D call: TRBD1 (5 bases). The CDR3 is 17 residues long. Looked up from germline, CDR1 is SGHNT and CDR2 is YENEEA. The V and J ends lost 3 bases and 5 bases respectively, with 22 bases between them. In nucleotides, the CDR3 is TGTGCCAGCAGCTTTATCAGGGTTTCGGGTCATGAGGAGACCCAGTACTTC. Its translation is CASSFIRVSGHEETQYF. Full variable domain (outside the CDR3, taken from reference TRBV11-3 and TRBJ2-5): EAGVVQSPRYKIIEKKQPVAFWCNPISGHNTLYWYLQNLGQGPELLIRYENEEAVDDSQLPKDRFSAERLKGVDSTLKIQPAELGDSAVYLCASSFIRVSGHEETQYFGPGTRLLVL.

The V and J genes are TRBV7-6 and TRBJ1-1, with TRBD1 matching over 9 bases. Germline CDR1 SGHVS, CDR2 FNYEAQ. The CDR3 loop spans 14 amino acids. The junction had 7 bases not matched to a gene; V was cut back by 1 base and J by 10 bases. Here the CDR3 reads CASSLGWGQGVAFF. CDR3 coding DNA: TGTGCCAGCAGCTTAGGTTGGGGACAGGGAGTAGCTTTCTTT.

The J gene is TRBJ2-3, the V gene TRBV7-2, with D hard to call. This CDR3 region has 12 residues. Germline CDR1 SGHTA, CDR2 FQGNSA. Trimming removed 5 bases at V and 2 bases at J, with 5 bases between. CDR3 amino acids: CASSLPTDTQYF. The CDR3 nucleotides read TGTGCCAGCAGCCTCCCCACAGATACGCAGTATTTT.